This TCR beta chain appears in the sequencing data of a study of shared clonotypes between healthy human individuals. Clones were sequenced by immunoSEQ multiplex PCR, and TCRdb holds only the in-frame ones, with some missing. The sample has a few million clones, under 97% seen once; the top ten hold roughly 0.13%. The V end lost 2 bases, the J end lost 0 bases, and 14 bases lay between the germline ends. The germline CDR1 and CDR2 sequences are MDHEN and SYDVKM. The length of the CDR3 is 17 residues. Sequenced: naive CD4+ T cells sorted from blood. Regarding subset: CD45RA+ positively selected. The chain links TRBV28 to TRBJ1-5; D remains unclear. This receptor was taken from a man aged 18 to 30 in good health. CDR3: CASSLPLFLASNQPQHF. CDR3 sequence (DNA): TGTGCCAGCAGTTTACCCCTCTTTTTAGCTAGCAATCAGCCCCAGCATTTT.